The 19 T cell receptor beta chains in this list originate from one sample, sequenced in a study of early T cells in non-severe SARS-CoV-2 infection. MiXCR, run by TCRdb on the 5' RACE reads, gives a single entry per CDR3 protein. The sample consists of roughly 34,000 distinct CDR3 sequences, about 4.3% of them appearing once. Material for sequencing was whole blood. The receptors shown here come from an adult who was a healthcare worker with PCR-confirmed SARS-CoV-2 infection or an uninfected control (not recorded which).

This clonotype showed up just a few times. The chain is built from TRBV20-1 and TRBJ1-1; D uncertain. There are 11 residues in the CDR3. Trimming stripped 0 bases from V and 7 bases from J, with 6 bases between. The V gene's germline CDR1 is DFQATT and CDR2 SNEGSKA (reference sequence). CDR3 DNA: TGCAGTGCTAGAGATCGAAGTGAAGCTTTCTTT. Translation: CSARDRSEAFF.

This clonotype was detected many times. The chain couples TRBV13 to TRBJ1-4; the match to TRBD1 covers 8 bases. CDR1 is PRHDT and CDR2 is FYEKMQ in the germline V gene (reference sequence). The ends lost 5 bases at V and 5 bases at J; junction bases unmatched: 4. This CDR3 region has 14 residues. This CDR3 reads CASSADRENEKLFF. The CDR3 nucleotides are TGTGCCAGCAGCGCGGACAGGGAAAATGAAAAACTGTTTTTT.

This clonotype was counted ten times or more. J is TRBJ1-5 and V is TRBV23-1; TRBD1 agrees at 8 bases. TRBV23-1 qualifies as an ORF whose function is uncertain. The V and J ends lost 3 bases and 4 bases, in that order; junction bases with no gene match: 5. The CDR3 totals 15 residues. The CDR3 bases are TGCGCCAGCAGTCACGGACAGGGTTTGAATCAGCCCCAGCATTTT. Residues: CASSHGQGLNQPQHF.

This clonotype was observed at least ten times. The CDR3 DNA reads as TGCAGCGTTAACCAGGGGGACTATGGCTACACCTTC. This translates into CSVNQGDYGYTF. The V gene is TRBV29-1, the J gene TRBJ1-2, with TRBD1 matching over 7 bases. Germline V gene sequence: CDR1 SQVTM, CDR2 ANQGSEA. V was clipped by 5 bases and J by 3 bases; unmatched bases: 3. The CDR3 loop spans 12 amino acids.

This clonotype was counted ten times or more. The V call is TRBV27, the J call TRBJ1-2, with TRBD1 identical over 12 bases. Trimming cost V 4 bases and J 5 bases; bases outside gene matches: 8. Germline V CDR1 and CDR2: MNHEY, SMNVEV (reference sequence). This CDR3 spans 16 amino acids. CDR3 protein: CASSSLRDRGQYGYTF. The CDR3 DNA reads as TGTGCCAGCAGTTCACTCCGGGACAGGGGGCAGTATGGCTACACCTTC.

The chain employs TRBV29-1 and TRBJ1-4; possible D gene TRBD1, 6 bases. CDR1 and CDR2 from the germline V gene are SQVTM and ANQGSEA. V dropped 6 bases and J dropped 9 bases, with 23 bases sitting between them. The CDR3 runs to 15 residues. DNA of the CDR3: TGCAGCGTCGAACCTATTCAGGGGTATCGGAAAAAACTGTTTTTT. Protein sequence: CSVEPIQGYRKKLFF.

This sequence joins TRBV28 and TRBJ2-1, with 7 nucleotides matching TRBD2. This CDR3 spans 16 amino acids. The germline gives CDR1 MDHEN, CDR2 SYDVKM. V dropped 9 bases and J dropped 6; count of bases not matched to a gene: 17. The DNA of the CDR3 is TGTGCCAGTAGTAAGAGCGGGGCTCGCCGGCGCAATGAGCAGTTCTTC. It encodes CASSKSGARRRNEQFF.

The rearrangement links TRBV7-9 to TRBJ1-2; no definite D call. The CDR3 totals 13 residues. Per germline, CDR1 SEHNR and CDR2 FQNEAQ (reference sequence). V lost 1 base, J lost 3 bases, and 6 bases lay in between. CDR3 sequence (DNA): TGTGCCAGCAGCTTAGAAGAGTACTATGGCTACACCTTC. Its translation is CASSLEEYYGYTF.

With regard to this clonotype: It may be a read error: a sequence one base away is much more abundant. The chain has TRBV11-2 and TRBJ1-2; no clear D gene. Germline V gene data show CDR1 as SGHAT and CDR2 as FQNNGV. The CDR3 contains 16 residues. Between the trimmed V and J ends, which lost 5 bases and 0 bases, there was a span of 16 bases. This CDR3 reads CASSPPVDEANYGYTF. The DNA for the CDR3 is TGTGCCAGCAGCCCCCCCGTAGATGAAGCTAACTATGGCTACACCTTC.

This clonotype was detected ten times or more. The chain has TRBV4-1 and TRBJ1-6; D possibly corresponds to TRBD1 (5 bases). Germline V CDR1 and CDR2: MGHRA, YSYEKL. Trimming cost V 0 bases and J 2 bases, with 8 bases left between them. This CDR3 spans 16 amino acids. In DNA form, the CDR3 reads TGCGCCAGCAGCCAAGATGGGGCCCCCTATAATTCACCCCTCCACTTT. Protein sequence: CASSQDGAPYNSPLHF.

In this sample, this clonotype turned up many times. The rearrangement joins TRBV27 to TRBJ2-2; the match to TRBD2 covers 7 bases. There are 13 residues in the CDR3. V was clipped by 6 bases and J by 3 bases; unmatched bases: 1. Germline CDR1 reads MNHEY; CDR2 reads SMNVEV (reference sequence). As DNA, the CDR3 is TGTGCCAGCAGCGGGGGGTACACCGGGGAGCTGTTTTTT. Translating it yields CASSGGYTGELFF.

This clonotype showed up many times. This chain links TRBV19 with TRBJ2-4, with D maybe TRBD1 (6 bases). Germline V gene lookup returns CDR1 LNHDA and CDR2 SQIVND (reference sequence). The CDR3 has 15 amino acids. V was pared by 6 bases and J by 2 bases, with 14 bases between. The CDR3 reads CASSLGALTKNIQYF. CDR3 sequence (DNA): TGTGCCAGTAGCCTGGGGGCCTTGACCAAAAACATTCAGTACTTC.

The chain uses TRBV20-1 and TRBJ1-6; D possibly corresponds to TRBD1 (5 bases). Germline V gives CDR1 DFQATT, CDR2 SNEGSKA (reference sequence). V dropped 4 bases and J dropped 14 bases, with 18 bases sitting between them. The CDR3 is 13 residues long. CDR3 nucleotides: TGCAGTGCTACGGGATCCATGGGGGGAGCCCTCCACTTT. Translation gives CSATGSMGGALHF.

This clonotype appeared a few times. This chain joins TRBV29-1 and TRBJ1-4, with D possibly matching TRBD1 (6 bases). The germline V and J ends were trimmed by 4 bases and 8 bases, with 11 bases remaining between them. The CDR3 contains 12 residues. Germline-derived CDR1 and CDR2 are SQVTM and ANQGSEA. CDR3 bases: TGCAGCGTTGCACAGGGAGGGGAAAAACTGTTTTTT. It specifies CSVAQGGEKLFF. Based on the CDR3 plus reference TRBV29-1 and TRBJ1-4, the full variable domain is SAVISQKPSRDICQRGTSLTIQCQVDSQVTMMFWYRQQPGQSLTLIATANQGSEATYESGFVIDKFPISRPNLTFSTLTVSNMSPEDSSIYLCSVAQGGEKLFFGSGTQLSVL.

This clonotype was recorded many times. The gene calls are TRBV12-3 or TRBV12-4 and TRBJ2-7; D ambiguous. The CDR3 has 14 residues. Trimming took off 2 bases at V and 2 bases at J, with 10 bases between the two ends. CDR3 nucleotides: TGTGCCAGCAGTTTAATCGGGTCTACCTACGAGCAGTACTTC. Its translation is CASSLIGSTYEQYF.

This clonotype was picked up many times. The gene calls are TRBV20-1 and TRBJ2-3; D unresolved. Per germline, CDR1 DFQATT and CDR2 SNEGSKA (reference sequence). The ends were cut back, 0 bases at V and 0 bases at J, with 7 bases in the middle. CDR3 length equals 14 residues. CDR3 in amino acids: CSARDPWSTDTQYF. Here the CDR3 DNA reads TGCAGTGCTAGAGACCCGTGGAGCACAGATACGCAGTATTTT.

The table lists this clonotype with a few counts. This rearrangement joins TRBV12-3 or TRBV12-4 to TRBJ1-1, with 9 bases matching TRBD1. The junction had 8 bases not matched to a gene; V was cut back by 6 bases and J by 3 bases. This CDR3 spans 15 amino acids. As DNA, the CDR3 is TGTGCCAGCAGGAGGGGGACAGGGAAGGACACTGAAGCTTTCTTT. This codes for CASRRGTGKDTEAFF.

This chain connects TRBV9 to TRBJ1-4, with D possibly matching TRBD1 (5 bases). This CDR3 is 16 amino acids long. The V and J ends lost 4 bases and 0 bases respectively, with 13 bases between them. Germline V CDR1 and CDR2: SGDLS, YYNGEE. Written as DNA, the CDR3 is TGTGCCAGCAGCACCTATGGGACTTCAACTAATGAAAAACTGTTTTTT. Its translation: CASSTYGTSTNEKLFF.

This clonotype was observed at least ten times. The genes are TRBV20-1 and TRBJ2-5; no clear D. Deletions cut 6 bases from V and 3 bases from J, with 14 bases between. Germline values: CDR1 DFQATT, CDR2 SNEGSKA (reference sequence). The CDR3 is 13 residues long. The CDR3 sequence: CSAHKRAEETQYF. The CDR3 nucleotides are TGCAGTGCCCACAAACGGGCCGAAGAGACCCAGTACTTC.